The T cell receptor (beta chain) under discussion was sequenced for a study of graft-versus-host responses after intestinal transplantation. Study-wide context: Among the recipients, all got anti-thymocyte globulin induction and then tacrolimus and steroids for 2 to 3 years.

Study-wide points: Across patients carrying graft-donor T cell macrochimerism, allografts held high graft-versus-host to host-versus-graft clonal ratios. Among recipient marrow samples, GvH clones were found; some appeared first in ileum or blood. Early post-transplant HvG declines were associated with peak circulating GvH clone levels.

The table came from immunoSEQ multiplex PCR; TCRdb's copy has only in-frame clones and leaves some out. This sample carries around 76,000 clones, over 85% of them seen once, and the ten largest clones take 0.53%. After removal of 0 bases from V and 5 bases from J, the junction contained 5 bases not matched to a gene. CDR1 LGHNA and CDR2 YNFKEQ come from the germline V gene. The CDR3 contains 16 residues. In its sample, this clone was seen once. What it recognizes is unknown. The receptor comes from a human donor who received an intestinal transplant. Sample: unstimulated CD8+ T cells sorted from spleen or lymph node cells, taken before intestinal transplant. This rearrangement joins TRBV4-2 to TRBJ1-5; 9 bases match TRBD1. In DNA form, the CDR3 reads TGTGCCAGCAGCCAAGACCTCACAGGGGGCTATCAGCCCCAGCATTTT. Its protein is CASSQDLTGGYQPQHF.